This T cell receptor (beta chain) was retrieved from a study of beta chain features in type 1 diabetes. As for the study in general: Cell yields, gender and age were comparable in patients and healthy donors.

Losses at the gene ends were 4 bases for V and 6 bases for J; bases not matched to a gene: 4. The germline V gene has CDR1 SGHAT and CDR2 FQNNGV. The CDR3 spans 16 residues. Expressed TCRB transcripts were sequenced after all isolated RNA was converted to cDNA. Roughly 950,000 reads, on average, came from each of the stem cell-like memory T cell samples. Generated by immunoSEQ multiplex PCR, the TCRdb table keeps only in-frame clones and is missing some. Among 90,000 to 110,000 clones listed, about two fifths were seen once. This clone showed up just a few times. The chain joins TRBV11-2 to TRBJ2-4; 15 nucleotides line up with TRBD2. This TCR was sampled from a woman aged 18-30 years in good health. Sequencing used stem cell memory CD4+ T cells from blood. CDR3 DNA: TGTGCCAGCAGCTCAGGACTAGCGGGAGGGGGAAACATTCAGTACTTC. Its translation: CASSSGLAGGGNIQYF. The full variable domain, completed using reference TRBV11-2 and TRBJ2-4, is EAGVAQSPRYKIIEKRQSVAFWCNPISGHATLYWYQQILGQGPKLLIQFQNNGVVDDSQLPKDRFSAERLKGVDSTLKIQPAKLEDSAVYLCASSSGLAGGGNIQYFGAGTRLSVL.